This TCR beta chain was recorded in a study of vaccination and CD4 T cells after COVID-19. V shed 4 bases, J shed 5 bases, and the junction held 5 bases outside the gene matches. Germline V CDR1 and CDR2: SGHAT, FQNNGV. This CDR3 has 16 residues. Treatment: roughly 10-day PBMC culture with coronavirus spike peptide pools or control peptides (ViraFEST assay). Before the COVID-19 pandemic (2011-2018), CD4+ T cells were obtained from the unexposed donor. If enough cells were available, CD4+ T cells from unexposed donors were probed with SARS-CoV-2 S/N and four cold-coronavirus spikes. The Oncomine TCR Beta short-read assay sequenced DNA from cultured CD4+ T cells. DNA came from CD4+ T cells after culture. Each CDR3 protein is one row after TCRdb ran MiXCR on the PCR reads. The sample carries roughly 7,400 distinct CDR3 sequences, 35% to 45% recorded once. As concerns this clonotype: Its antigen is undetermined.

Sequencing was carried out using CD4+ T cells from blood, cultured in vitro. The receptor's source is a human donor in good health. The rearrangement joins TRBV11-2 to TRBJ2-3; 14 bases fit TRBD2. The CDR3 here is CASSSRLAGGLDTQYF. The CDR3 DNA is TGTGCCAGCAGCTCAAGACTAGCGGGGGGGTTAGATACGCAGTATTTT.